A selection of T cell receptor beta chains follows, all from one sample in a study of blood T cell repertoires in COVID-19. The data were produced by immunoSEQ multiplex PCR, yet TCRdb's version contains in-frame clones alone and is incomplete. The sample consists of 160,000 or so clones, 79% of them appearing once. The sequenced sample consisted of peripheral blood. These receptors all come from a woman aged 60 to 75 with COVID-19, enrolled during active disease. Both conserved end residues are trimmed from each CDR3. Each record gives: J gene, V gene, CDR3 protein.

>TRBJ2-4|TRBV5-1
ASSLATSGGPKNIQY
>TRBJ1-4|TRBV19
ASSSYRGTNEKLF
>TRBJ1-2|TRBV6-4
ASSDSNSGQTTILNYGYT
>TRBJ1-5|TRBV10-3
AISEGGQPQH
>TRBJ2-2|TRBV7-2
ASSRPLLAGAVGELF
>TRBJ2-7|TRBV6-6
ASSYLRRGQVYEQY
>TRBJ1-3|TRBV5-4
ASSLDRGPGNTIY
>TRBJ2-1|TRBV24-1
ATSGAGDYNEQF
>TRBJ2-5|TRBV14
ASSQDGGKQTQY
>TRBJ1-2|TRBV27
ASSLHASVLGYT
>TRBJ2-1|TRBV27
ASRFGLAGGRSYNEQF
>TRBJ1-2|TRBV27
ASSPDRGQRYGYT
>TRBJ2-2|TRBV9
ASSVEETRRGTGELF
>TRBJ2-3|TRBV2
ASSRTGSTDTQY
>TRBJ2-7|TRBV4-1
ASSLGSKYEQY
>TRBJ1-6|TRBV5-1
ASSLLPGQGAYDSPLH
>TRBJ1-2|TRBV29-1
SGGQGHVYT
>TRBJ2-2|TRBV7-8
ASSLGTSGSIVGELF
>TRBJ1-4|TRBV28
ASSLAGWEKLF
>TRBJ2-1|TRBV7-9
ASSFRSYNEQF
>TRBJ1-2|TRBV19
ASSTRTGSYGYT
>TRBJ2-7|TRBV6-6
ASSYPSSYEQY
>TRBJ2-6|TRBV19
ASSIPGRSGANVLT
>TRBJ2-1|TRBV21-1
ASSRFRDIATYNEQF
>TRBJ1-6|TRBV2
ASVGQDNNSPLH
>TRBJ1-1|TRBV5-1
ASSRTETRGTEAF